This entry features one TCR beta chain sequence. Its antigen is not known. These data are taken from a study of CD8 T cells in Susac syndrome. Overall study results and limits: In total CD8+ repertoires, fewer than 20 Susac-specific public clones were found, and in CD8+ TEMRA repertoires, five were found. By the study's own acknowledgment, its TCR sequencing and HLA analysis included relatively few individuals.

Random hexamers served to reverse transcribe roughly 0.5 to 1 ug RNA. A single record per CDR3 protein comes from TCRdb applying MiXCR to the immunoSEQ multiplex PCR reads. This sample has tens of thousands of distinct CDR3 sequences; around 94% occur once, and the top ten carry about 0.5%. CDR3 length equals 14 residues. Germline CDR1 reads MNHEY; CDR2 reads SMNVEV (reference sequence). The V end lost 5 bases, the J end lost 7 bases, and 12 bases lay between the germline ends. Sequencing targeted TCR beta in T cells from blood (CD8+ and CD4+). Material: CD8+ T cells from PBMCs. The receptor comes from a human donor with Susac syndrome. The chain couples TRBV27 to TRBJ1-6; D is possibly TRBD1 (5 bases). CDR3 residues: CASSRGRANSPLHF. For the CDR3, the DNA is TGTGCCAGCAGTAGGGGCAGGGCAAATTCACCCCTCCACTTT.